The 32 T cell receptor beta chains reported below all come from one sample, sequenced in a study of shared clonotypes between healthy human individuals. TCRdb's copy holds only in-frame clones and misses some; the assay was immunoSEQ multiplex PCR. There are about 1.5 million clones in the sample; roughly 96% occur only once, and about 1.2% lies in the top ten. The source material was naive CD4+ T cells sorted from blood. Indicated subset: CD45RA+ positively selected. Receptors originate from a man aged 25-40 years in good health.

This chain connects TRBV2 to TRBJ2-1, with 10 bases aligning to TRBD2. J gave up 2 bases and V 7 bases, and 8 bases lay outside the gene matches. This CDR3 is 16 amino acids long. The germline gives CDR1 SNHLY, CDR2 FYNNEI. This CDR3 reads CASKLGTSATYNEQFF. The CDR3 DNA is TGTGCCAGCAAACTGGGGACTAGCGCTACCTACAATGAGCAGTTCTTC. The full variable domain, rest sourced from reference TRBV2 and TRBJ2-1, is EPEVTQTPSHQVTQMGQEVILRCVPISNHLYFYWYRQILGQKVEFLVSFYNNEISEKSEIFDDQFSVERPDGSNFTLKIRSTKLEDSAMYFCASKLGTSATYNEQFFGPGTRLTVL.

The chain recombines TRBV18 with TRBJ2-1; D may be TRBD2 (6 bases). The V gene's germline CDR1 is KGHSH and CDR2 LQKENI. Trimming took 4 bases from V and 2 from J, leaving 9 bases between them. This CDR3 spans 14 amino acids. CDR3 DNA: TGTGCCAGCTCACTTAGCGGAACCTACAATGAGCAGTTCTTC. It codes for CASSLSGTYNEQFF.

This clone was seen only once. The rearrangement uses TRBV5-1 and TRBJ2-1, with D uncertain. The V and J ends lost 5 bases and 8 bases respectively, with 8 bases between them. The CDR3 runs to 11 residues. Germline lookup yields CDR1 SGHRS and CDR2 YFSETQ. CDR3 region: CASSLHDEQFF. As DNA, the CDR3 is TGCGCCAGCAGTTTGCACGATGAGCAGTTCTTC.

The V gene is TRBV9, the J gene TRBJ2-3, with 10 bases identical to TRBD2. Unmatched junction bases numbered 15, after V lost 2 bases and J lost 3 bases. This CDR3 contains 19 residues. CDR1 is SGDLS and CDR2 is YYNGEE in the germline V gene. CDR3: CASSVGRRLAGVVTDTQYF. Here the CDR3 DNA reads TGTGCCAGCAGCGTGGGGAGAAGACTAGCGGGTGTTGTAACAGATACGCAGTATTTT.

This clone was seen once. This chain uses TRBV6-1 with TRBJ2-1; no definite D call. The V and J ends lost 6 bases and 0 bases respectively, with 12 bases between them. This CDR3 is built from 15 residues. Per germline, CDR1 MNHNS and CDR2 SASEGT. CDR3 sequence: CASSPLASSYNEQFF. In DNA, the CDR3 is TGTGCCAGCAGCCCCCTCGCGAGCTCCTACAATGAGCAGTTCTTC.

This CDR3 reads CAISVGGNNQPQHF. The CDR3 nucleotides are TGTGCCATCAGTGTGGGGGGCAACAATCAGCCCCAGCATTTT. This sequence joins TRBV10-3 and TRBJ1-5; maybe TRBD1 (6 bases). The germline V gene encodes CDR1 ENHRY and CDR2 SYGVKD. This CDR3 region has 14 residues. V lost 4 bases and J 3 bases, leaving 10 bases between the germline ends.

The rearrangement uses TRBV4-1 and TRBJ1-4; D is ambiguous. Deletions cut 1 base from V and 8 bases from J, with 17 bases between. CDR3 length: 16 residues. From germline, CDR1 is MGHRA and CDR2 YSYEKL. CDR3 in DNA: TGCGCCAGCAGCCAAGTCGCCCTTTTTTCGGGGGAAAAACTGTTTTTT. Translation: CASSQVALFSGEKLFF.

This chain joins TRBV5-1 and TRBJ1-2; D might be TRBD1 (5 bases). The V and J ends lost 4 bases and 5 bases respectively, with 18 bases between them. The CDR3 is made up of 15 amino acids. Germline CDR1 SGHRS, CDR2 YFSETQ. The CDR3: CASSPKTATPYGYTF. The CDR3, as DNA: TGCGCCAGCAGCCCCAAGACAGCGACGCCTTATGGCTACACCTTC.

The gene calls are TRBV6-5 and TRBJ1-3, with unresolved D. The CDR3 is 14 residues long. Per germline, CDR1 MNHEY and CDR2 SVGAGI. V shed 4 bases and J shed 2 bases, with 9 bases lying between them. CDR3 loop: CASSLGLPGNTIYF. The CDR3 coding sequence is TGTGCCAGCAGTTTAGGGTTACCTGGAAACACCATATATTTT.

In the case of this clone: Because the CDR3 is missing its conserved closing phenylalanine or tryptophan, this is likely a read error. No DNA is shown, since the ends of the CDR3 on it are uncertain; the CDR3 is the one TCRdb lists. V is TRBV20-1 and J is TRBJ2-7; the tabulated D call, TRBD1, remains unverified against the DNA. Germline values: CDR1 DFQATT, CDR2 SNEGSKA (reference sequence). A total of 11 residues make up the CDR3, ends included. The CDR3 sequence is CSARGVGDTVL.

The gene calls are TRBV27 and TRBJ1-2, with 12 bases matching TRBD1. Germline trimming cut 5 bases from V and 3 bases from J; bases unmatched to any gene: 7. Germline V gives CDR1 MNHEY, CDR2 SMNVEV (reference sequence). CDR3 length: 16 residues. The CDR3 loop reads CASSNRRDRGHYGYTF. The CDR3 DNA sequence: TGTGCCAGCAGTAACCGCCGGGACAGGGGGCACTATGGCTACACCTTC.

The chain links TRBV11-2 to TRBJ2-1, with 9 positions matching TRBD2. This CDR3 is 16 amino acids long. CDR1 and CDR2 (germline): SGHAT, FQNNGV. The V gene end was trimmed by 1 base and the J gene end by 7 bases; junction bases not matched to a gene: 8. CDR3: CASSLVVREGGNEQFF. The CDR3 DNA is TGTGCCAGCAGCTTAGTTGTGCGGGAGGGGGGAAATGAGCAGTTCTTC. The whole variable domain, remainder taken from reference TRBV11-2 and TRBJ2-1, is EAGVAQSPRYKIIEKRQSVAFWCNPISGHATLYWYQQILGQGPKLLIQFQNNGVVDDSQLPKDRFSAERLKGVDSTLKIQPAKLEDSAVYLCASSLVVREGGNEQFFGPGTRLTVL.

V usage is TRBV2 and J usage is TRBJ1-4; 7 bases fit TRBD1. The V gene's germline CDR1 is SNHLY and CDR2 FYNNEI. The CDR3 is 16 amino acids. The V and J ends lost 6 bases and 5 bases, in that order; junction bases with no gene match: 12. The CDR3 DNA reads TGTGCCAGCAGAGTTTTACAGGGGTTGGGGAATGAAAAACTGTTTTTT. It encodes CASRVLQGLGNEKLFF.

CDR3 nucleotides: TGTGCCAGCAGTGAATATCGACAGGCAACCGAGCAGTACTTC. It specifies CASSEYRQATEQYF. The chain employs TRBV2 and TRBJ2-7, with D possibly matching TRBD1 (6 bases). Trimming took off 2 bases at V and 6 bases at J, with 14 bases between the two ends. The CDR3 loop spans 14 amino acids. Germline CDR1 is SNHLY and CDR2 is FYNNEI.

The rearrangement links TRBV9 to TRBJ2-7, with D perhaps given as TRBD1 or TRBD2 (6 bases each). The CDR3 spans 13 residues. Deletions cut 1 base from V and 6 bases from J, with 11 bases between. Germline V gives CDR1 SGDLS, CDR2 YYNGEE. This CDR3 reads CASSVSWGAEQYF. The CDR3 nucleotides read TGTGCCAGCAGCGTATCTTGGGGGGCCGAGCAGTACTTC.

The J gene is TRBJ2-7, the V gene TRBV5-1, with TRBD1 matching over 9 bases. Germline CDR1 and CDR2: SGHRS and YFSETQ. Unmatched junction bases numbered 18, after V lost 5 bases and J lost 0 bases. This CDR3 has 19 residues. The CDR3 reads CASRITNGGTGWSSYEQYF. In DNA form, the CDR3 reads TGCGCCAGCAGAATTACGAATGGGGGGACAGGGTGGAGCTCCTACGAGCAGTACTTC.

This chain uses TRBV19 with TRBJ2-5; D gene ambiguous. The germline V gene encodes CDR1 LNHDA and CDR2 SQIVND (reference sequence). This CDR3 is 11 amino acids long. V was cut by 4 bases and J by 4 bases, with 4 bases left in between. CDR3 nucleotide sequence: TGTGCCAGTAGTAGGTCAGAGACCCAGTACTTC. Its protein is CASSRSETQYF.

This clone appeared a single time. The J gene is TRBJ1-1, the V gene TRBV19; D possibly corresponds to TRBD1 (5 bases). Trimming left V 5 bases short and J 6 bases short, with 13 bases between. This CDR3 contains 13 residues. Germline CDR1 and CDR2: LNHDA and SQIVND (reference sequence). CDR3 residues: CASSPTARAEAFF. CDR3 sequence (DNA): TGTGCCAGTAGTCCGACCGCCAGGGCTGAAGCTTTCTTT. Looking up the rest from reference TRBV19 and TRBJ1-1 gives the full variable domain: DGGITQSPKYLFRKEGQNVTLSCEQNLNHDAMYWYRQDPGQGLRLIYYSQIVNDFQKGDIAEGYSVSREKKESFPLTVTSAQKNPTAFYLCASSPTARAEAFFGQGTRLTVV.

CDR3 DNA: TGTGCCAGCAGGCCAGGCTTGGGCTCCTACAATGAGCAGTTCTTC. This gives the protein CASRPGLGSYNEQFF. The chain joins TRBV28 to TRBJ2-1; D is uncertain. The CDR3 loop spans 15 amino acids. V lost 6 bases and J lost 0, with 12 bases in between. Germline V gene lookup returns CDR1 MDHEN and CDR2 SYDVKM.

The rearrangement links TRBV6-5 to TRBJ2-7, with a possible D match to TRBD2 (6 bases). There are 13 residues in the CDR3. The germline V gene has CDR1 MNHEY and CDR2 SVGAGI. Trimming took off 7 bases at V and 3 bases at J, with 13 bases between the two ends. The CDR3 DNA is TGTGCCAGCATGGGGCTAGCGCTCTACGAGCAGTACTTC. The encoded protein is CASMGLALYEQYF.

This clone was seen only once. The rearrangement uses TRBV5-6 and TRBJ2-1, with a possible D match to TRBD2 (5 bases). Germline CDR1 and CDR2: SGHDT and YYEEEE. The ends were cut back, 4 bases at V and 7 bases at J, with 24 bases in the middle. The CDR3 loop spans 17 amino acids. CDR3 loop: CASSHPPMPNRGNEQFF. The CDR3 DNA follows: TGTGCCAGCAGCCACCCACCGATGCCCAACCGAGGGAATGAGCAGTTCTTC.

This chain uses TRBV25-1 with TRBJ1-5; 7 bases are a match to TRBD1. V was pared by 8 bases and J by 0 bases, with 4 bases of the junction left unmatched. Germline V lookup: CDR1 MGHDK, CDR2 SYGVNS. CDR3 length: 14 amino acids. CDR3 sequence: CASGGTVSNQPQHF. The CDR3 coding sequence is TGTGCCAGCGGTGGGACAGTTAGCAATCAGCCCCAGCATTTT.

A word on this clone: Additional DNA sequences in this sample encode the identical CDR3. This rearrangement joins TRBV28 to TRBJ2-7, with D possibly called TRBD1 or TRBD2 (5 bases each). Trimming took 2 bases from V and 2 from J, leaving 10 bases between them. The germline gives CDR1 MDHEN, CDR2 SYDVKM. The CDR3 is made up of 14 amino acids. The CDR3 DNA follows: TGTGCCAGCAGTTTACCGGGGCCCGCCTACGAGCAGTACTTC. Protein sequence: CASSLPGPAYEQYF.

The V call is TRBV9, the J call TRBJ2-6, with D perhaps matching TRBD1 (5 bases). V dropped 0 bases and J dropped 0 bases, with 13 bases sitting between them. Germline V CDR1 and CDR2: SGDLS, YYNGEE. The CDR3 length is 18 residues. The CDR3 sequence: CASSVAPGLSSGANVLTF. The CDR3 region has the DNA TGTGCCAGCAGCGTAGCCCCAGGGCTGAGCTCTGGGGCCAACGTCCTGACTTTC. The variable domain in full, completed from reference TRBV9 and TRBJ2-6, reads DSGVTQTPKHLITATGQRVTLRCSPRSGDLSVYWYQQSLDQGLQFLIQYYNGEERAKGNILERFSAQQFPDLHSELNLSSLELGDSALYFCASSVAPGLSSGANVLTFGAGSRLTVL.

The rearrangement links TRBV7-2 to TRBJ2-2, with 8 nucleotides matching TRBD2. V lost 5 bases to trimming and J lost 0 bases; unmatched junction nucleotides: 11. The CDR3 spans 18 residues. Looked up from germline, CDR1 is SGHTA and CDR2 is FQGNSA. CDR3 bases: TGTGCCAGCAGCGCCCCTCGGGGGGGGGCGCCGAACACCGGGGAGCTGTTTTTT. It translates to CASSAPRGGAPNTGELFF.

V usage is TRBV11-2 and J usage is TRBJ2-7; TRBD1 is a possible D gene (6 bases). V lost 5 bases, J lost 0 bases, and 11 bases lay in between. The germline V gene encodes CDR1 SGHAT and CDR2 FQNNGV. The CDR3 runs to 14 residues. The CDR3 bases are TGTGCCAGCAGCCGACAGGCTAACTCCTACGAGCAGTACTTC. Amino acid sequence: CASSRQANSYEQYF.

The CDR3 DNA reads as TGCGCCAGCAGCTTGGGCCATTCTGGAAACACCATATATTTT. Its protein is CASSLGHSGNTIYF. The rearrangement uses TRBV5-1 and TRBJ1-3; D is unclear. With 0 bases removed from V and 1 base from J, the gap between germline ends came to 5 bases. The CDR3 sequence is 14 residues long. The germline V gene encodes CDR1 SGHRS and CDR2 YFSETQ.

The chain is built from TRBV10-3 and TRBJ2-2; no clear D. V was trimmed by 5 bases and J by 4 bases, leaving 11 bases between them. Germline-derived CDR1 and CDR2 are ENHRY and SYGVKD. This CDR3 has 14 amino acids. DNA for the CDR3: TGTGCCATCAGTCCCATCGAAGGCACCGGGGAGCTGTTTTTT. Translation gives CAISPIEGTGELFF.

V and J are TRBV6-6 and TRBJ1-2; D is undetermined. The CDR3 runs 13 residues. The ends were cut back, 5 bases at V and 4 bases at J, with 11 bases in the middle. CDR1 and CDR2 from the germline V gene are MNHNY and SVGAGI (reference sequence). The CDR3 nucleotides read TGTGCCAGCAGTCCGGAGAGGAGCTATGGCTACACCTTC. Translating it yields CASSPERSYGYTF.

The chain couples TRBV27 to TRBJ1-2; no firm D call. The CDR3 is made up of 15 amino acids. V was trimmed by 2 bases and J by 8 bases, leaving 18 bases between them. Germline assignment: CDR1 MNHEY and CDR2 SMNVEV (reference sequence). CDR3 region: CASSLRLGLAEGYTF. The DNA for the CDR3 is TGTGCCAGCAGTTTAAGACTGGGCCTGGCTGAAGGCTACACCTTC.

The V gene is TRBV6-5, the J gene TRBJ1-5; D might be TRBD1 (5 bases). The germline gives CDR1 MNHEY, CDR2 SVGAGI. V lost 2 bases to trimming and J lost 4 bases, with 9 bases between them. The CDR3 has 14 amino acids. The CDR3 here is CASSYLPGNQPQHF. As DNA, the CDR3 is TGTGCCAGCAGTTACCTCCCAGGGAATCAGCCCCAGCATTTT.

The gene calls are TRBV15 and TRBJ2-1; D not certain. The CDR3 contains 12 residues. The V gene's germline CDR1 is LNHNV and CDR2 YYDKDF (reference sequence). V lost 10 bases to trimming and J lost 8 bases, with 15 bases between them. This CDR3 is CASGWVRDEQFF. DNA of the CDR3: TGTGCCAGCGGCTGGGTTAGGGATGAGCAGTTCTTC.